This T cell receptor (beta chain) derives from a study of PD-1 blockade in classical Hodgkin lymphoma. About the study: Intravenous delivery of nivolumab at 3 mg/kg to patients occurred every 2 weeks.

General study findings and limits: Baseline TCR diversity was reportedly lower in newly diagnosed patients than healthy donors.

Time point: cycle 4 day 1 (C4D1), after about 6 weeks of nivolumab. Each patient experienced a relapse that followed autologous stem cell transplantation, and brentuximab vedotin exposure varied. Generated by immunoSEQ multiplex PCR, the TCRdb table keeps only in-frame clones and is missing some. The repertoire holds 30,000 or so clones, with around 80% as singletons. About this clone: The antigen is not known.

The germline V gene encodes CDR1 SGHRS and CDR2 YFSETQ. The germline V and J ends were trimmed by 2 bases and 2 bases, with 17 bases remaining between them. The CDR3 loop spans 18 amino acids. This TCR derives from a human donor with classical Hodgkin lymphoma. The sample in question was peripheral blood mononuclear cells (PBMCs), obtained before the fourth cycle of nivolumab. The chain has TRBV5-1 and TRBJ2-6, with D maybe TRBD1 (7 bases). CDR3: CASSLGGGRFTGANVLTF. The CDR3 bases are TGCGCCAGCAGCTTAGGAGGGGGCAGATTCACTGGGGCCAACGTCCTGACTTTC.